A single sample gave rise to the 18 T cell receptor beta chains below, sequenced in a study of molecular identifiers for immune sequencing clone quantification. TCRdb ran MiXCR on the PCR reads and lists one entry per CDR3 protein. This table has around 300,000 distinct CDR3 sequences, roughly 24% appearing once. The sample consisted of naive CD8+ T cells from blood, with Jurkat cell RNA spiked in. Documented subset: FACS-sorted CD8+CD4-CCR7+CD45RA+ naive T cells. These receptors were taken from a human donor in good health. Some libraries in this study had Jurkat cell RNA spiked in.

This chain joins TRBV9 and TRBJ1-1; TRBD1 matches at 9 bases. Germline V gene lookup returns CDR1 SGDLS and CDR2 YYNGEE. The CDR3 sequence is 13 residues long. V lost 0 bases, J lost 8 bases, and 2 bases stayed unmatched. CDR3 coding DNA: TGTGCCAGCAGCGTAGGGGACAGGGCCGAAGCTTTCTTT. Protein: CASSVGDRAEAFF. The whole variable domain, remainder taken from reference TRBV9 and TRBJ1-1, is DSGVTQTPKHLITATGQRVTLRCSPRSGDLSVYWYQQSLDQGLQFLIQYYNGEERAKGNILERFSAQQFPDLHSELNLSSLELGDSALYFCASSVGDRAEAFFGQGTRLTVV.

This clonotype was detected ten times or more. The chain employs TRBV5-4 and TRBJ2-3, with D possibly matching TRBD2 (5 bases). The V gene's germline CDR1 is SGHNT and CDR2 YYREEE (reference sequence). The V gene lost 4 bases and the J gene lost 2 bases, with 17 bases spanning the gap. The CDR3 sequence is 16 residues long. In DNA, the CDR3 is TGTGCCAGCAGCCTAAACAGAGGGATGAACACAGATACGCAGTATTTT. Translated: CASSLNRGMNTDTQYF.

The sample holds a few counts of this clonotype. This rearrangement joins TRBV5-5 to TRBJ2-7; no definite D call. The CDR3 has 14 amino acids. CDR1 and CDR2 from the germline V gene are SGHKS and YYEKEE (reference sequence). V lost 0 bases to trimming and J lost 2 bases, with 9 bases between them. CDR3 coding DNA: TGTGCCAGCAGCTTGGAGGTGGGAACCTACGAGCAGTACTTC. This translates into CASSLEVGTYEQYF.

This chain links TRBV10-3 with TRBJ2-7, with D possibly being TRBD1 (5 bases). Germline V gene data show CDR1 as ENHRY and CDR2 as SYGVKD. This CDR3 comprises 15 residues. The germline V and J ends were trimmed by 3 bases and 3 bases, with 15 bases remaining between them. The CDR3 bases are TGTGCCATCAGTGACCCCCCGGACACAGTCTACGAGCAGTACTTC. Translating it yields CAISDPPDTVYEQYF.

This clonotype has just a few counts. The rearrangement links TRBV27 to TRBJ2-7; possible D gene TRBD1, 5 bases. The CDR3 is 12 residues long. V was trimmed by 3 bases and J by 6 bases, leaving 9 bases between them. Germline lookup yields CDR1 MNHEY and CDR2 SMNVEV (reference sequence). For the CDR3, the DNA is TGTGCCAGCAGTTTTCCTGGGGCCGAGCAGTACTTC. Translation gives CASSFPGAEQYF.

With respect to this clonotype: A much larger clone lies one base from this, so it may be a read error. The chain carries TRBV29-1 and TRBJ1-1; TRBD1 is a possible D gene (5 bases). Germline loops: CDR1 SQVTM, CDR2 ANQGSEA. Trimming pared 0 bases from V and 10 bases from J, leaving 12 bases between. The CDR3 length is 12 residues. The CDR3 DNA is TGCAGCGTTGAAGACGTCAGGGCTGGAGCTTTCTTT. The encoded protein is CSVEDVRAGAFF.

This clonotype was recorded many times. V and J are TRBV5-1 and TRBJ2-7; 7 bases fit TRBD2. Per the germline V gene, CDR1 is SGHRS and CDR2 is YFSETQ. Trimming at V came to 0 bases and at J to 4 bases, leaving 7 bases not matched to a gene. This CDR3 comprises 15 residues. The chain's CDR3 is CASSLVPAGDYEQYF. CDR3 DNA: TGCGCCAGCAGCTTGGTTCCGGCGGGAGATTACGAGCAGTACTTC.

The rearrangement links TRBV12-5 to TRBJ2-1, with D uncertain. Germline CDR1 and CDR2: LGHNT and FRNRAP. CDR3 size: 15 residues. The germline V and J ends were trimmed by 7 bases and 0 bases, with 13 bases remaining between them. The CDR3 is CASDRVLSSYNEQFF. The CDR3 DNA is TGTGCTAGTGACAGAGTACTTAGCTCCTACAATGAGCAGTTCTTC.

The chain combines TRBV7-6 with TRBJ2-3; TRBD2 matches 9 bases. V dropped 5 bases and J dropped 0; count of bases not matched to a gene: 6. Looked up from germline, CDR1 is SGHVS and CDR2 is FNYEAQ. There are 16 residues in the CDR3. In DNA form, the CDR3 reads TGTGCCAGCAGCATCCTAGCGGGGACTAGCACAGATACGCAGTATTTT. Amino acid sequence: CASSILAGTSTDTQYF.

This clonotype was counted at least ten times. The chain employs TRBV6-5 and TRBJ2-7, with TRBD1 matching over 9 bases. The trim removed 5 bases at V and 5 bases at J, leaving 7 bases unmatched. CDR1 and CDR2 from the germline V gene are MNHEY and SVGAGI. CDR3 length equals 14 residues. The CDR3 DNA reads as TGTGCCAGCAGTAACACCGGGACAGGGAACGAGCAGTACTTC. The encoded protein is CASSNTGTGNEQYF.

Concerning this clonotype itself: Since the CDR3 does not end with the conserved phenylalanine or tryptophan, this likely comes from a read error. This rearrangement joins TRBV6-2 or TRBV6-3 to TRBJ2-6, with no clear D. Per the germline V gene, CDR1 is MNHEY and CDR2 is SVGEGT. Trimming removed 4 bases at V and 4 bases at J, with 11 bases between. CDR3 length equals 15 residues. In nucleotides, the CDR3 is TGTGCCAGCAGTTTGGAGCGTCGAGGGGCCAACGTCCTGACTCTC. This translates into CASSLERRGANVLTL.

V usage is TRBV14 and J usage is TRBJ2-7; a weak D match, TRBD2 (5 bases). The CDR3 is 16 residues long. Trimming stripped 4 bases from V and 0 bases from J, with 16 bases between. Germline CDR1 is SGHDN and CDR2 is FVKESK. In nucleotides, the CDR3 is TGTGCCAGCAGCCGAGGTGGCGGGCGGAGCTCCTACGAGCAGTACTTC. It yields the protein CASSRGGGRSSYEQYF.

Here the CDR3 DNA reads TGCGCCAGCAGCTTGACCGGGGTTGGCTCCTACGAGCAGTACTTC. Protein: CASSLTGVGSYEQYF. This chain uses TRBV5-1 with TRBJ2-7; a possible D gene is TRBD2 (5 bases). Trimming took 1 base from V and 0 from J, leaving 11 bases between them. Germline V gene sequence: CDR1 SGHRS, CDR2 YFSETQ. CDR3 length: 15 residues.

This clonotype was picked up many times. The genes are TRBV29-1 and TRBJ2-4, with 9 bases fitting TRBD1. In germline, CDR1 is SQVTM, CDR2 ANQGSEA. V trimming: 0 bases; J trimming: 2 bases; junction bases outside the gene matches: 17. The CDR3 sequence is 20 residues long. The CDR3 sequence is CSVEDRIGQGKGWSKNIQYF. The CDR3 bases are TGCAGCGTTGAAGATCGAATTGGACAGGGGAAGGGTTGGTCCAAAAACATTCAGTACTTC.

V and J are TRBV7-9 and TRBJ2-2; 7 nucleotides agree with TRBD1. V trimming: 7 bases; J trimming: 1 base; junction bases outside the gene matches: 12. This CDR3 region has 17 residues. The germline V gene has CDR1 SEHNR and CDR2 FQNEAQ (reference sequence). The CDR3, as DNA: TGTGCCAGCAACTTTAACCCGGCAGGGGGGAACACCGGGGAGCTGTTTTTT. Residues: CASNFNPAGGNTGELFF.

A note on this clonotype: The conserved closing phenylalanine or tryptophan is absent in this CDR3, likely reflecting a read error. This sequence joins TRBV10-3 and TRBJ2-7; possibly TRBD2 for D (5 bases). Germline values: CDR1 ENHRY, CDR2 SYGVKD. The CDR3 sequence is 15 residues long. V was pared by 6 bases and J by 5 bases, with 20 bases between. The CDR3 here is CAISEGSATGHEQYS. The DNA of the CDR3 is TGTGCCATCAGCGAAGGTAGCGCAACCGGGCACGAGCAGTACTCC.

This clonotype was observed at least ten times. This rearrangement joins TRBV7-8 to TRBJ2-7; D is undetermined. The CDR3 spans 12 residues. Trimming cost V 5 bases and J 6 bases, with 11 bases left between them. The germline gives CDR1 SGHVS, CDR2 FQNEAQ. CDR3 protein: CASSPVAPEQYF. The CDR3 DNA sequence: TGTGCCAGCAGCCCAGTGGCGCCCGAGCAGTACTTC.

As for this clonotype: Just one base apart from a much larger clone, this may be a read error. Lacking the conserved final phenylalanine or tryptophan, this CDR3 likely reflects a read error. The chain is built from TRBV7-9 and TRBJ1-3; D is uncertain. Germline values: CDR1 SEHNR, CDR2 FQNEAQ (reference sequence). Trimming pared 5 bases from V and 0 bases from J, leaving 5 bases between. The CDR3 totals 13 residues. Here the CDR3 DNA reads TGTGCCAGCAGCCCGTACTCTGGAAACACCATATATTCT. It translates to CASSPYSGNTIYS.